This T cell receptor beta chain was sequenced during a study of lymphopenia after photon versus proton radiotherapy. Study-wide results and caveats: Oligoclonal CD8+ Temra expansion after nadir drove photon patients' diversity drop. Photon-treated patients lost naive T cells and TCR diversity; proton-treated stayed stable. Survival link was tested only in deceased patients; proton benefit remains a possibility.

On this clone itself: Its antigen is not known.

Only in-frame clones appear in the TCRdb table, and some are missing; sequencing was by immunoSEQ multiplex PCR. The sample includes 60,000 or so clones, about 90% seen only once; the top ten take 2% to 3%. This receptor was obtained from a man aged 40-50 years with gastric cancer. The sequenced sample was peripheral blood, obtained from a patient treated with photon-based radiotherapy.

CDR3 loop: CASSLTTTNYNEQFF. The CDR3 nucleotides read TGTGCCAGCAGCTTAACTACAACGAACTACAATGAGCAGTTCTTC. The V and J genes are TRBV7-9 and TRBJ2-1; no clear D gene. The CDR3 runs 15 residues. Germline CDR1 SEHNR, CDR2 FQNEAQ (reference sequence). V was pared by 2 bases and J by 3 bases, with 11 bases between.